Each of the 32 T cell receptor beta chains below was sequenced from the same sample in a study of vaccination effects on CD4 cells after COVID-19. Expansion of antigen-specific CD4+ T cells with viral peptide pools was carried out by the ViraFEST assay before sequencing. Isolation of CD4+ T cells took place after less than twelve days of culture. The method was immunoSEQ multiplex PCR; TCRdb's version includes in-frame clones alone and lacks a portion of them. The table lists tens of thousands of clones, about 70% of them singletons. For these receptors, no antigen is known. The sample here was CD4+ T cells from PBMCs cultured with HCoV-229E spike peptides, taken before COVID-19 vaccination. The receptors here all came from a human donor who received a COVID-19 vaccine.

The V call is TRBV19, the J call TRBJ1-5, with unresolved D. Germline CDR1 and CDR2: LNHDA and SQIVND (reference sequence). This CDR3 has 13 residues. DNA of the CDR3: TGTGCGGCGGCTCCGAGTAGCAATCAGCCCCAGCATTTT. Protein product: CAAAPSSNQPQHF.

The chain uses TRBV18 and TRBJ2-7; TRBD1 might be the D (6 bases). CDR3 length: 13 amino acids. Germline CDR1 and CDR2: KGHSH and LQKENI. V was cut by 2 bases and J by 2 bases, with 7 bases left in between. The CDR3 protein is CASSPSGAYEQYV. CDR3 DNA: TGTGCCAGCTCACCATCAGGGGCCTACGAGCAGTACGTC.

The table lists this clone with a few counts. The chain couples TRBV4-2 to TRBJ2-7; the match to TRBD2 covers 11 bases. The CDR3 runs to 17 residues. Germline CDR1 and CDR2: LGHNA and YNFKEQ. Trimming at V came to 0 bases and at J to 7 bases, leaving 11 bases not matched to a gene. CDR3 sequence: CASSQDLASGGLGEQYV. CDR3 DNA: TGTGCCAGCAGCCAAGATTTGGCTAGCGGGGGGCTGGGGGAGCAGTACGTC.

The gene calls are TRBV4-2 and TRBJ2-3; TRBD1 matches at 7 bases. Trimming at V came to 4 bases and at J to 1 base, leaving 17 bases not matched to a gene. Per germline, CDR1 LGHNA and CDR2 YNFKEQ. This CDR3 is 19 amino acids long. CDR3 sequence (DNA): TGTGCCAGCAGCCCTAGGACAGGTCCACCATCTTTAGGCACAGATACGCAGTATTTT. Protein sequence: CASSPRTGPPSLGTDTQYF.

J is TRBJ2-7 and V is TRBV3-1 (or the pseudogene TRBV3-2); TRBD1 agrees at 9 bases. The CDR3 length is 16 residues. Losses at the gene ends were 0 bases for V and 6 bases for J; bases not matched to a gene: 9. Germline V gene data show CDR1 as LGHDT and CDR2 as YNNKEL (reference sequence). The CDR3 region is CASSQDPRTGEFEQYV. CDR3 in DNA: TGTGCCAGCAGCCAAGACCCGCGGACAGGGGAATTCGAGCAGTACGTC.

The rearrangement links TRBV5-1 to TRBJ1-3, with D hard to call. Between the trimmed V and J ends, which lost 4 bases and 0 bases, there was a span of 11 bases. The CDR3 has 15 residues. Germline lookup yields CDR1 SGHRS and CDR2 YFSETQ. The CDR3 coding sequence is TGCGCCAGCAGCGCCAATGTTTACTCTGGAAACACCATATATTTT. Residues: CASSANVYSGNTIYF.

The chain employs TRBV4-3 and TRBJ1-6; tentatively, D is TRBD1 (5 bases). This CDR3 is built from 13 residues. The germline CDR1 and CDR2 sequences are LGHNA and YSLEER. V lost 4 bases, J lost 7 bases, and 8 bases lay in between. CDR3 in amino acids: CASSRDGNSPLHF. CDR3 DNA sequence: TGCGCCAGCAGCCGGGACGGAAATTCACCCCTCCACTTT.

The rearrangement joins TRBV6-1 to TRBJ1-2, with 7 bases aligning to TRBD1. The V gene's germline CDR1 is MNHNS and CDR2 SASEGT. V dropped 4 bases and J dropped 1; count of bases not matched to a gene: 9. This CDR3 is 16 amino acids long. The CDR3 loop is CASSVGQALINYGYTF. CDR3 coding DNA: TGTGCCAGCAGTGTCGGACAGGCGTTAATTAACTATGGCTACACCTTC.

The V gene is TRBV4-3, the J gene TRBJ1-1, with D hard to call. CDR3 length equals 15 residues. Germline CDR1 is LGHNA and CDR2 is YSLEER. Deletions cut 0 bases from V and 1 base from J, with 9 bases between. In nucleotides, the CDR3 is TGCGCCAGCAGCCAAGAACTAGGGCAGAACACTGAAGCTTTCTTT. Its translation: CASSQELGQNTEAFF.

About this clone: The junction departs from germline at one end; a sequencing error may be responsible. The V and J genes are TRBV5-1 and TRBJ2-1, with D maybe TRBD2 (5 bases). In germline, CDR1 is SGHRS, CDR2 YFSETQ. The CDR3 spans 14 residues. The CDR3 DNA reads TGCGCCAGCAGCCGGGAAGACTCCCACAATGAGCAGTTCTTC. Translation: CASSREDSHNEQFF.

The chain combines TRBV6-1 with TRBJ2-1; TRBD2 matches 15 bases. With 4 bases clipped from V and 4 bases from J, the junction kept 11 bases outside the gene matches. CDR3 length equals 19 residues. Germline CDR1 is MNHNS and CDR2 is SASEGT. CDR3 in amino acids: CASSGVGGLAGGYYNEQFF. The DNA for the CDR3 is TGTGCCAGCAGTGGAGTAGGCGGACTAGCGGGGGGGTATTACAATGAGCAGTTCTTC.

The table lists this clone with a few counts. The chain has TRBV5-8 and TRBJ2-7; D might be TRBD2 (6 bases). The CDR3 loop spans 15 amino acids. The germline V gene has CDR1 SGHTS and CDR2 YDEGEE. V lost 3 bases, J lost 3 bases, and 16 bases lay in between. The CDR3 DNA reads TGTGCCAGCAGCTCGCCCAGGCAAGCGGGCTACGAGCAGTACGTC. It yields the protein CASSSPRQAGYEQYV.

The CDR3 DNA reads TGTGCCAGCACAGGCTTCGGAATAGCCAAAAACATTCAGTACTTC. Protein product: CASTGFGIAKNIQYF. The V gene is TRBV6-5, the J gene TRBJ2-4; D gene ambiguous. CDR1 is MNHEY, CDR2 SVGAGI, per germline. V lost 7 bases, J lost 0 bases, and 13 bases lay in between. The CDR3 loop spans 15 amino acids.

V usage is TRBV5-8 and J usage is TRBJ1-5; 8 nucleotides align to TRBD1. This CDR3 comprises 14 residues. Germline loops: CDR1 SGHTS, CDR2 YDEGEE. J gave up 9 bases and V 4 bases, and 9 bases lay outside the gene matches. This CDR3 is CASSPGQGDTPQHF. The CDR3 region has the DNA TGTGCCAGCAGCCCTGGACAGGGAGATACGCCCCAGCATTTT. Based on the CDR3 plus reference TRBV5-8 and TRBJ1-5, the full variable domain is EAGVTQSPTHLIKTRGQQATLRCSPISGHTSVYWYQQALGLGLQFLLWYDEGEERNRGNFPPRFSGRQFPNYSSELNVNALELEDSALYLCASSPGQGDTPQHFGDGTRLSIL.

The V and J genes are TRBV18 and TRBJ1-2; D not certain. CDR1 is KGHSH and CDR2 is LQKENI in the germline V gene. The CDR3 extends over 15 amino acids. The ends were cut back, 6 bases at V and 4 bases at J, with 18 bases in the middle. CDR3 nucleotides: TGTGCCAGCTCCCCTCAAGACTCGGGTAGCTATGGCTACACCTTC. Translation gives CASSPQDSGSYGYTF.

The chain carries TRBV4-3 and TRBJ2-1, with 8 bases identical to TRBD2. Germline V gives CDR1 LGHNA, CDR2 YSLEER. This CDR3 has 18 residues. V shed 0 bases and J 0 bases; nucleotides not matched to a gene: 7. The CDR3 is CASSQESRGVSSYNEQFF. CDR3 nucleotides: TGCGCCAGCAGCCAAGAATCGCGGGGGGTAAGCTCCTACAATGAGCAGTTCTTC.

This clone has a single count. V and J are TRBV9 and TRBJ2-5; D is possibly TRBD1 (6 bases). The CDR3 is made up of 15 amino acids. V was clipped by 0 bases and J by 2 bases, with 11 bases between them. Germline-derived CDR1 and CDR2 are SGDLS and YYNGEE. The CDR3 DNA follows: TGTGCCAGCAGCGTAGTAGGGGGAGTTCAAGAGACCCAGTACTTC. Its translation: CASSVVGGVQETQYF.

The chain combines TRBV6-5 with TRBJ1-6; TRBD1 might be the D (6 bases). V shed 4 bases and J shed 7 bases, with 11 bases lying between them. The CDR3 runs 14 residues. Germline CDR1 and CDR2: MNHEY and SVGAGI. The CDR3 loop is CASSFRGANSPLHF. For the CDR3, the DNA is TGTGCCAGCAGTTTCAGGGGTGCGAATTCACCCCTCCACTTT.

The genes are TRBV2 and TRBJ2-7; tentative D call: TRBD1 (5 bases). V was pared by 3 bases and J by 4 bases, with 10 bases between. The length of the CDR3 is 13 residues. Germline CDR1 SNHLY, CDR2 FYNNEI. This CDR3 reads CASSDRVRYEQYV. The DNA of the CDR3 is TGTGCCAGCAGTGACAGGGTACGATACGAGCAGTACGTC.

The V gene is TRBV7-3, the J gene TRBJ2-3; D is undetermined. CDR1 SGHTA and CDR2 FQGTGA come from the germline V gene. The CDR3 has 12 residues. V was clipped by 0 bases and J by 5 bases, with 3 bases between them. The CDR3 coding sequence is TGTGCCAGCAGCTTAACGAGAGATACGCAGTATTTT. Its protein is CASSLTRDTQYF. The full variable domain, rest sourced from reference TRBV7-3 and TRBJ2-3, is GAGVSQTPSNKVTEKGKYVELRCDPISGHTALYWYRQSLGQGPEFLIYFQGTGAADDSGLPNDRFFAVRPEGSVSTLKIQRTERGDSAVYLCASSLTRDTQYFGPGTRLTVL.

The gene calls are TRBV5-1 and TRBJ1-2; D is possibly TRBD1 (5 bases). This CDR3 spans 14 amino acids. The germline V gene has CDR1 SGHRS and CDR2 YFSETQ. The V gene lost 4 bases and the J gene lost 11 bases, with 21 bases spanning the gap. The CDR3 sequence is CASSPGTQLWRYTF. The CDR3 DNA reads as TGCGCCAGCAGCCCTGGGACCCAGCTATGGCGGTACACCTTC.

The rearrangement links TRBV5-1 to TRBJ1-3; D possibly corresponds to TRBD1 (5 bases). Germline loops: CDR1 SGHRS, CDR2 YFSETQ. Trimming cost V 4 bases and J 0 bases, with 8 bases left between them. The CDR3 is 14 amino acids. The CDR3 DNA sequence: TGCGCCAGCAGCATGGGGGACTCTGGAAACACCATATATTTT. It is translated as CASSMGDSGNTIYF.

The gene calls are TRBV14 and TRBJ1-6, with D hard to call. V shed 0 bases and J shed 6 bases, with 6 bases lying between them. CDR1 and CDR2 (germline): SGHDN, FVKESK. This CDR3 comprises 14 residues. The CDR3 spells CASSQDYLNSPLHF. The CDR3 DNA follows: TGTGCCAGCAGCCAAGATTACCTTAATTCACCCCTCCACTTT.

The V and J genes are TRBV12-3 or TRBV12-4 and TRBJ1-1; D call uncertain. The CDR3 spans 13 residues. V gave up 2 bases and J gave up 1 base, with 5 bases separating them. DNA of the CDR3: TGTGCCAGCAGTTTATCAGGGAACACTGAAGCTTTCTTT. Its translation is CASSLSGNTEAFF.

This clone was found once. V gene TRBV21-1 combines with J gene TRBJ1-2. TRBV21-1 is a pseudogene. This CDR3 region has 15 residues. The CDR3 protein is CASSMERLDNYGYTF. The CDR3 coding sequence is TGTGCCAGCAGCATGGAAAGGTTGGATAACTATGGCTACACCTTC.

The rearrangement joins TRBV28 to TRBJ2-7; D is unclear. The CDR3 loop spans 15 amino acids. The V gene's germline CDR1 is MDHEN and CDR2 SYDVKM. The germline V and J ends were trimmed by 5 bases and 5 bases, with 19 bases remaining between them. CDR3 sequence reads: CASSPPSERYNEQYV. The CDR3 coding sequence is TGTGCCAGCAGTCCCCCATCGGAGAGGTACAACGAGCAGTACGTC.

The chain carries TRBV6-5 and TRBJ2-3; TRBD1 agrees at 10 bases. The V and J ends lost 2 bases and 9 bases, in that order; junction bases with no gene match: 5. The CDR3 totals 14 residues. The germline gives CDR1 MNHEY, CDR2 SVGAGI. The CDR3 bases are TGTGCCAGCAGTTACGGGACAGGGGAAGAAACGCAGTATTTT. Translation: CASSYGTGEETQYF.

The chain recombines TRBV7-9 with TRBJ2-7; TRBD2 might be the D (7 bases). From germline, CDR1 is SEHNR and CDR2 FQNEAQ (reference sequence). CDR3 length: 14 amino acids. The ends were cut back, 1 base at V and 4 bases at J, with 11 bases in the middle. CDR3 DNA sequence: TGTGCCAGCAGCTTAGGGGGGGGCCTTTACGAGCAGTACGTC. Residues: CASSLGGGLYEQYV.

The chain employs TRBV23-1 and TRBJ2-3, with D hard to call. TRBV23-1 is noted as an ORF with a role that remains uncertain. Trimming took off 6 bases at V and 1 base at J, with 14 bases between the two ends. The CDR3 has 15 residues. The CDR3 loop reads CASSSREMGTDTQYF. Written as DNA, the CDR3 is TGCGCCAGCAGCAGTAGAGAGATGGGCACAGATACGCAGTATTTT.

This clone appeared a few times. The chain's CDR3 is CASSQTGQFEKLFF. In nucleotides, the CDR3 is TGTGCCAGCAGCCAAACCGGACAATTTGAAAAACTGTTTTTT. The chain recombines TRBV14 with TRBJ1-4, with D maybe TRBD1 (5 bases). Looked up from germline, CDR1 is SGHDN and CDR2 is FVKESK. Trimming took off 2 bases at V and 7 bases at J, with 11 bases between the two ends. The CDR3 runs to 14 residues.

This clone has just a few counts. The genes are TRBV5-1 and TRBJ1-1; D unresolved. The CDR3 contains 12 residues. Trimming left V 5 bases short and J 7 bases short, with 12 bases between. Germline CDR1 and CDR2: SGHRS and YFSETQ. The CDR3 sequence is CASREGRDEAFF. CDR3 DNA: TGCGCCAGCAGGGAAGGGAGGGATGAAGCTTTCTTT.

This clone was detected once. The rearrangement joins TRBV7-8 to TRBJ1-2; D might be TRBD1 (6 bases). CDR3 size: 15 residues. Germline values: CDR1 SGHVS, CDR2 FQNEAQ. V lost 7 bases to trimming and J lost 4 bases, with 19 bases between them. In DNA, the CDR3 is TGTGCCAGCACCAGATCACAGGGCGGCGGCTATGGCTACACCTTC. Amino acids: CASTRSQGGGYGYTF.